This TCR beta chain was sequenced in a study of blood T cell repertoires in COVID-19. Study-wide background: Sites in the United States, Italy and Spain provided acute and convalescent COVID-19 samples. PBMCs, B-cell-depleted T cells, or T cells were the source of the cDNA or gDNA that made up the material.

The Seattle patients joined while their infection was active and were tracked longitudinally afterward. Germline assignment: CDR1 SGHRS and CDR2 YFSETQ. This CDR3 contains 15 residues. The trim removed 3 bases at V and 4 bases at J, leaving 7 bases unmatched. Authors' analysis steps: How many nucleated cells were present was estimated from reference gene primer amplification. The data were produced by immunoSEQ multiplex PCR, yet TCRdb's version contains in-frame clones alone and is incomplete. V, J and clone size are taken as reported in that table, and D and trimming were inferred from the DNA itself. The sample has 250,000 to 350,000 clones, almost 90% seen once.

The source material was peripheral blood. This chain joins TRBV5-1 and TRBJ2-7, with 10 nucleotides matching TRBD2. This TCR came from a woman aged 25 to 39 with COVID-19, enrolled during active disease. Here the CDR3 reads CASSSSTGLAYEQYF. The CDR3 nucleotides read TGCGCCAGCAGCTCATCCACGGGACTAGCGTACGAGCAGTACTTC.